This TCR beta chain was captured in a study of blood T cell repertoires in COVID-19. Generated by immunoSEQ multiplex PCR, the TCRdb table keeps only in-frame clones and is missing some. The sample has about 75,000 clones, more than 75% seen once. V was cut by 6 bases and J by 0 bases, with 23 bases left in between. Germline CDR1 LNHDA, CDR2 SQIVND (reference sequence). The CDR3 sequence is 19 residues long. The sequencing sample was made of peripheral blood. This sequence was found in a human donor in a cohort sampled during active COVID-19. The rearrangement links TRBV19 to TRBJ1-4; D is possibly TRBD1 (6 bases). As DNA, the CDR3 is TGTGCCAGTAGCCTTCTTGGGGTGGTGGGGGCAGCAACTAATGAAAAACTGTTTTTT. Translating gives CASSLLGVVGAATNEKLFF.